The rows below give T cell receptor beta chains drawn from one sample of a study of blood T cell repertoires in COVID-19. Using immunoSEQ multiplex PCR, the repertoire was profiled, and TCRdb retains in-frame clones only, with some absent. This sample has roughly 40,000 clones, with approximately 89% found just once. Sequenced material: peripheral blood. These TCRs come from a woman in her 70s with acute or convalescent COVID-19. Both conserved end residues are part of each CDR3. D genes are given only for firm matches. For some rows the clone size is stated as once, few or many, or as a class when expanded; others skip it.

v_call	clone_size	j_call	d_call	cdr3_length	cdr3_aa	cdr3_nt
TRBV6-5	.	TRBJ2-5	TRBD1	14	CASNTQGARETQYF	TGTGCCAGCAATACGCAGGGGGCCCGAGAGACCCAGTACTTC
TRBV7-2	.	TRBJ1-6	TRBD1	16	CASSLAGTGGYSPLHF	TGTGCCAGCAGCTTAGCCGGGACAGGGGGATATTCACCCCTCCACTTT
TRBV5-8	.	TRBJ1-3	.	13	CASSKTGGNTIYF	TGTGCCAGCAGCAAGACAGGTGGAAACACCATATATTTT
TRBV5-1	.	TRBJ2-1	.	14	CASTLDPAYNEQFF	TGCGCCAGCACCCTAGACCCTGCCTACAATGAGCAGTTCTTC
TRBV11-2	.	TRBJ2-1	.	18	CASSFLPGGHPSYNEQFF	TGTGCCAGCAGCTTTCTTCCGGGGGGCCATCCTTCCTACAATGAGCAGTTCTTC
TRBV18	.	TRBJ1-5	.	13	CASSPISNQPQHF	TGTGCCAGCTCACCCATCAGCAATCAGCCCCAGCATTTT
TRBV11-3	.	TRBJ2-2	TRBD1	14	CASSPDRAGGELFF	TGTGCCAGCAGCCCAGACAGGGCTGGCGGGGAGCTGTTTTTT
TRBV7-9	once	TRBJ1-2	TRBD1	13	CASSLTGGDGYTF	TGTGCCAGCAGCTTAACAGGGGGAGATGGCTACACCTTC
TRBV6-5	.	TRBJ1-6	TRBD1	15	CASRDGQGANSPLHF	TGTGCCAGCAGAGACGGACAGGGGGCTAATTCACCCCTCCACTTT
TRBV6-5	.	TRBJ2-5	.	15	CASSPTGKWQETQYF	TGTGCCAGCAGTCCGACAGGAAAGTGGCAAGAGACCCAGTACTTC
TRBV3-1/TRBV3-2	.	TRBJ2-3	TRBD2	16	CASSRGIAGGPDTQYF	TGTGCCAGCAGCCGGGGTATAGCGGGGGGGCCCGATACGCAGTATTTT
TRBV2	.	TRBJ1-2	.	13	CATSPQGRYGYTF	TGTGCCACCTCCCCCCAGGGTCGCTATGGCTACACCTTC
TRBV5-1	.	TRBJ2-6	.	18	CASSLGAPFSSGANVLTF	TGCGCCAGCAGCTTAGGGGCCCCCTTTTCCTCTGGGGCCAACGTCCTGACTTTC
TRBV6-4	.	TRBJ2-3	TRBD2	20	CASSEWGLAGGRTDSDTQYF	TGTGCCAGCAGTGAGTGGGGACTAGCGGGAGGACGAACGGATTCAGATACGCAGTATTTT
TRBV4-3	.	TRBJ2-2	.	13	CASSQASAGELFF	TGCGCCAGCAGCCAAGCCAGTGCCGGGGAGCTGTTTTTT
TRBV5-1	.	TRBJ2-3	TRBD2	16	CASSLVGGGSTDTQYF	TGCGCCAGCAGCTTGGTTGGCGGGGGTAGCACAGATACGCAGTATTTT
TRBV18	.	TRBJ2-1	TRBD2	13	CASSPAQRGEQFF	TGTGCCAGCTCACCCGCCCAGCGGGGTGAGCAGTTCTTC
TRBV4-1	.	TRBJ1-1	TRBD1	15	CASSQEGTGGAEAFF	TGCGCCAGCAGCCAAGAAGGGACAGGGGGCGCTGAAGCTTTCTTT
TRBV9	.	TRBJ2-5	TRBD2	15	CASSVGIAGGETQYF	TGTGCCAGCAGCGTAGGAATAGCGGGCGGAGAGACCCAGTACTTC
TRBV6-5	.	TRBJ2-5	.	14	CASSYGQQKETQYF	TGTGCCAGCAGTTATGGTCAACAGAAAGAGACCCAGTACTTC
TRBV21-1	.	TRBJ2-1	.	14	CASTPGLVDTEQFF	TGTGCCAGCACCCCGGGACTAGTCGACACTGAGCAGTTCTTC
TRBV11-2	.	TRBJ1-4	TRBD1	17	CASSLGWTGGIVEKLFF	TGTGCCAGCAGCTTAGGGTGGACAGGGGGCATAGTTGAAAAACTGTTTTTT
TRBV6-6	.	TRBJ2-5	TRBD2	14	CASSLLAAQETQYF	TGTGCCAGCAGTCTCCTAGCGGCGCAAGAGACCCAGTACTTC
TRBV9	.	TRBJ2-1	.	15	CASSVAWELYNEQFF	TGTGCCAGCAGCGTAGCATGGGAGCTCTACAATGAGCAGTTCTTC
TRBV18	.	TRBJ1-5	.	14	CASSQGGSNQPQHF	TGTGCCAGCTCCCAGGGTGGAAGCAATCAGCCCCAGCATTTT
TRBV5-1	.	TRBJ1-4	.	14	CASSSDLRDEKLFF	TGCGCCAGCAGCTCGGACCTGAGGGATGAAAAACTGTTTTTT
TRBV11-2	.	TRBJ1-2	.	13	CASSLGGNYGYTF	TGTGCCAGCAGCTTAGGCGGAAACTATGGCTACACCTTC
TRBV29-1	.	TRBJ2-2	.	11	CSANRAGELFF	TGCAGCGCCAACAGGGCCGGGGAGCTGTTTTTT
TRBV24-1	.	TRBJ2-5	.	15	CATSEIILARETQYF	TGTGCCACCAGTGAGATTATCCTAGCTCGAGAGACCCAGTACTTC
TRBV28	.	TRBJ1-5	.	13	CASTAGFAQPQHF	TGTGCCAGCACCGCAGGGTTCGCCCAGCCCCAGCATTTT
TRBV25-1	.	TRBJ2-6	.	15	CASSELFSGANVLTF	TGTGCCAGCAGTGAACTTTTCTCTGGGGCCAACGTCCTGACTTTC
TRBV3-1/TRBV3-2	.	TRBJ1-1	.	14	CASSQGRQGTEAFF	TGTGCCAGCAGCCAAGGGCGGCAGGGCACTGAAGCTTTCTTT
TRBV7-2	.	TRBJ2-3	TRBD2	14	CASNWREGPDTQYF	TGTGCCAGCAACTGGCGGGAGGGACCAGATACGCAGTATTTT
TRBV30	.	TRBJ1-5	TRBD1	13	CAWSRRGQAPQHF	TGTGCCTGGAGTAGAAGGGGGCAGGCGCCCCAGCATTTT
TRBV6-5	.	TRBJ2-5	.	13	CASSRTGLETQYF	TGTGCCAGCAGTCGAACAGGGTTGGAGACCCAGTACTTC
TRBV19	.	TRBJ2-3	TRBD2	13	CASSMDRLAGEYF	TGTGCCAGTAGTATGGATCGATTAGCGGGGGAGTATTTT
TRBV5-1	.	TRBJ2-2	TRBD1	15	CASSEGTGNTGELFF	TGCGCCAGCAGCGAAGGGACAGGGAACACCGGGGAGCTGTTTTTT
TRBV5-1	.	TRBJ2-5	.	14	CASSLGQQQETQYF	TGCGCCAGCAGCTTGGGACAGCAGCAAGAGACCCAGTACTTC
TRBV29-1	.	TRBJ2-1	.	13	CSVVRGSYNEQFF	TGCAGCGTTGTGCGGGGTTCCTACAATGAGCAGTTCTTC
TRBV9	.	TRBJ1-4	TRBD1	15	CASSARDRGVEKLFF	TGTGCCAGCAGCGCCCGGGACAGGGGGGTCGAAAAACTGTTTTTT
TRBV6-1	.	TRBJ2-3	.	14	CASSEGTATDTQYF	TGTGCCAGCAGTGAAGGGACAGCCACAGATACGCAGTATTTT